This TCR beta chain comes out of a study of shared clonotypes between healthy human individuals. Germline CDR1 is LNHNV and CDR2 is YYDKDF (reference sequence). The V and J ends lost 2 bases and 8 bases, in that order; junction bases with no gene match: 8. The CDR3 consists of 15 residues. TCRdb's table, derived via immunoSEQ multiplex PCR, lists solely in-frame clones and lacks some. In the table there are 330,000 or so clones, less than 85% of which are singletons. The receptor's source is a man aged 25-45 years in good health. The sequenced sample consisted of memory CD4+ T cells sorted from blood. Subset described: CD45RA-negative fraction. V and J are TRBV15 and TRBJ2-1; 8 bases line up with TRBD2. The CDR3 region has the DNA TGTGCCACCAGCAGATCGGGACTAGGATCTGATGAGCAGTTCTTC. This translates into CATSRSGLGSDEQFF.